This is a list of T cell receptor beta chains from one sample in a study of shared clonotypes between healthy human individuals. Only in-frame clones appear in the TCRdb table, and some are missing; sequencing was by immunoSEQ multiplex PCR. The profile shows 450,000 to 500,000 clones, 78% of them singletons. What was sequenced was PBMCs. Receptor source: a woman aged 40 to 50 in good health. Some clones in this sample may be carry-over from other donors' samples. The CDR3 runs from the conserved cysteine through the conserved F or W. The D gene is left open where the match is weak. Not every row has a clone size; where given, it reads once, few, many or a size class.

>TRBJ2-7|few|.|TRBV4-1
CASSQDSGDSYEQYF
TGCGCCAGCAGCCAAGACTCCGGGGACTCCTACGAGCAGTACTTC
>TRBJ1-1|few|.|TRBV5-4
CASSPGTQRAFF
TGTGCCAGCAGCCCGGGCACCCAAAGGGCTTTCTTT
>TRBJ1-2|.|TRBD1|TRBV2
CASSSGTGSRLSGYTF
TGTGCCAGCAGTTCAGGGACAGGGTCCCGGCTCTCTGGCTACACCTTC
>TRBJ2-6|few|.|TRBV7-2
CASSLLPSGANVLTF
TGTGCCAGCAGCTTACTCCCATCTGGGGCCAACGTCCTGACTTTC
>TRBJ2-7|.|.|TRBV15
CATSRDRGPYEQYF
TGTGCCACCAGCAGAGATCGGGGGCCCTACGAGCAGTACTTC
>TRBJ2-7|.|TRBD1|TRBV28
CASSSGQGTYEQYF
TGTGCCAGCAGTTCCGGACAGGGCACCTACGAGCAGTACTTC
>TRBJ2-7|.|.|TRBV5-6
CASSLLGSSYEQYF
TGTGCCAGCAGCTTGCTTGGCAGTTCCTACGAGCAGTACTTC
>TRBJ1-2|.|TRBD1|TRBV28
CASSLGQGAGGYTF
TGTGCCAGCAGTTTGGGCCAGGGGGCAGGGGGCTACACCTTC
>TRBJ2-5|once|TRBD2|TRBV9
CASSEAGAETQYF
TGTGCCAGCAGCGAAGCGGGAGCGGAGACCCAGTACTTC
>TRBJ2-3|.|TRBD2|TRBV19
CASNKPSGLAGATDTQYF
TGTGCCAGTAATAAACCCTCAGGACTAGCGGGAGCCACAGATACGCAGTATTTT
>TRBJ1-1|.|.|TRBV5-4
CASSKTTDLNTEAFF
TGTGCCAGCAGCAAGACGACAGACCTGAACACTGAAGCTTTCTTT
>TRBJ2-1|.|TRBD2|TRBV4-1
CASSQGSGRAAGEQFF
TGCGCCAGCAGCCAAGGGAGCGGGAGGGCCGCGGGGGAGCAGTTCTTC